Sequencing of this T cell receptor (beta chain) was carried out in a study of OX40 agonist ivuxolimab in advanced cancers. As for the study more broadly: The costimulatory receptor OX40 (CD134) was targeted by ivuxolimab, a fully human IgG2 agonistic monoclonal antibody. Prior anti-PD-1, anti-PD-L1 or anti-CTLA-4 therapy was permitted, and checkpoint inhibitors had been received by 40% to 50% of dose-escalation patients. The point of sequencing TCRbeta in the periphery was to test whether ivuxolimab changed TCR sequence diversity and drove clonal T-cell expansion. Partial responses occurred in three dose-escalation patients: two with cutaneous melanoma and one with hepatocellular carcinoma. A male proportion of around 80% and a mean age of about 60 years, ranging from about 23 to 90, were recorded for the dose-escalation cohort. The monotherapy dose-escalation portion (N ≈ 56 patients) of the phase I ivuxolimab trial is reported in the paper. Intravenous ivuxolimab was administered to patients every 2 weeks at six dose levels: 0.01, 0.1, 0.3, 1.5, 3 and 10 mg/kg. Among the roughly 50 dose-escalation patients, some 20 had hepatocellular carcinoma, around 15 melanoma, 9 renal cell carcinoma and 9 head and neck cancer.

The paper's findings and limits, for the study overall: Antigen specificity was not determined for the clonally expanded peripheral T cells. At doses of 0.1 to 3.0 mg/kg, clonal expansion of both CD4+ and CD8+ T cells in blood was seen between baseline and week 6. In partial responders in the 0.1-3.0 mg/kg groups, normalized peripheral clonal expansion was found to be among the lowest, especially among CD8+ T cells. Low levels of normalized T-cell clonal expansion were also seen in some patients who did not respond. After ivuxolimab, CD8+ T cells had more expanded clones than CD4+ T cells on average.

Genomic DNA was extracted from sorted cells for sequencing of the TCRbeta CDR3 region. The immunoSEQ Assay was used to sequence the TCRbeta CDR3 regions. TCRdb limited this immuneACCESS table to in-frame rearrangements with V and J called. A share of clones is missing; checked studies link under half to unresolved V genes, and the rest is unexplained. The sample profile shows about 25,000 clones; 65% to 90% of them were found once. Less than 50% of the sample is taken by the ten largest. The trial excluded patients who had a history of autoimmune disease or who were on systemic immunosuppression. In every dose cohort, peripheral blood was drawn for TCR sequencing at baseline, cycle 4 day 1, and cycle 7 day 1. The samples were drawn from a first-in-human, open-label, multicenter phase I dose-escalation trial of ivuxolimab. Adults with locally advanced or metastatic head and neck squamous cell, hepatocellular, melanoma or renal cell carcinoma were enrolled in the trial. Before TCR sequencing, CD4+ T cells and CD8+ T cells from peripheral blood were sorted into separate populations.

Trimming removed 3 bases from V and 4 bases from J; the gene matches leave 4 bases unexplained. In the germline V gene, CDR1 corresponds to SGDLS and CDR2 to YYNGEE. The CDR3 goes from the cysteine to the phenylalanine over 16 residues. This entry keeps only the CDR3 DNA: 48 bases, framed from base 1. This clone turned up a few times. Its antigen target is currently unknown. One base away there is no much larger clone; base qualities are not given. The chain was built from TRBV9 and TRBJ2-3, and 14 junction bases match TRBD2. The starting material was CD4+ or CD8+ T cells sorted from blood, obtained in a trial of the OX40 agonist ivuxolimab. The sequence derives from an adult with an advanced solid tumor such as melanoma, head and neck, liver or kidney cancer. The CDR3 is CASSAGTSGSSDTQYF. The nucleotides are TGTGCCAGCAGCGCCGGGACTAGCGGGAGTTCAGATACGCAGTATTTT.